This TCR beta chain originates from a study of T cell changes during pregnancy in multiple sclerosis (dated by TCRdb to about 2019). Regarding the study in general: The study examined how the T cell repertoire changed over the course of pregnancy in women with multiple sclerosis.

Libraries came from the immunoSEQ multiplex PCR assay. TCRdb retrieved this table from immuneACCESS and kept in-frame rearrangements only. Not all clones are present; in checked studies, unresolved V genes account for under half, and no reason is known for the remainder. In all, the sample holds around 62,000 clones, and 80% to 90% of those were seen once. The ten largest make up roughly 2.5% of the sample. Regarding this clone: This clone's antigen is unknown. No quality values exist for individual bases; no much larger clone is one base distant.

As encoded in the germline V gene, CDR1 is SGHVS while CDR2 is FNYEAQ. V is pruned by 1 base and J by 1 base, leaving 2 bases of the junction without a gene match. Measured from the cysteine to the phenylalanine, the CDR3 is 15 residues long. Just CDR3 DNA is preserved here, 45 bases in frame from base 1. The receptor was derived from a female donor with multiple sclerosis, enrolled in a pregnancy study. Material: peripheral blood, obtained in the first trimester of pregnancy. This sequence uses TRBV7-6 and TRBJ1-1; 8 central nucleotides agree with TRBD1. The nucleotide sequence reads TGTGCCAGCAGCTTAGTGGGGACAGGGAACACTGAAGCTTTCTTT. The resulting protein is CASSLVGTGNTEAFF.